The T cell receptor beta chain under discussion was sequenced for a study of cytomegalovirus exposure and HLA in healthy donors. The study ran its PCR with 60 Vbeta and 13 Jbeta primers. The table came from immunoSEQ multiplex PCR; TCRdb's copy has only in-frame clones and leaves some out. The sample records under 200,000 clones, 70% to 90% being singletons. This CDR3 region has 11 residues. Trimming took off 1 base at V and 6 bases at J, with 4 bases between the two ends. Germline V gives CDR1 MGHRA, CDR2 YSYEKL. This rearrangement joins TRBV4-1 to TRBJ2-7, with no clear D. The sample was PBMCs. The clonotype originates from a man aged 18-30 years in good health and CMV-seropositive. The CDR3 is CASSQGLEQYF. The CDR3 nucleotides read TGCGCCAGCAGCCAAGGTCTCGAGCAGTACTTC.